The present TCR beta chain was sequenced within a study of siplizumab effects on memory and regulatory T cells. Findings and caveats of the study: Mappable alloreactive CD4+ clones were on average around 74% Treg-derived with siplizumab, approximately 30% in controls. Roughly 75-97% of proliferating CD4+ or CD8+ clones lacked a naive or memory phenotype that could be assigned. Memory cells seemed less diverse than naive T cells, which also seemed major contributors to the alloresponse.

Clones were read by immunoSEQ multiplex PCR, and TCRdb kept only the in-frame ones, dropping some. The table lists about 100,000 clones, 85% to 95% of them singletons. CDR1 and CDR2 (germline): ENHRY, SYGVKD. Between the trimmed V and J ends, which lost 6 bases and 3 bases, there was a span of 11 bases. The CDR3 contains 13 residues. For this clone: The antigen remains unidentified.

The specimen sequenced was non-Treg CD4+ T cells sorted from blood. This sequence joins TRBV10-3 and TRBJ1-1; tentatively, D is TRBD1 (6 bases). This sequence originates from a human donor in good health. The DNA of the CDR3 is TGTGCCATCAGCGAGGGGGATCACACTGAAGCTTTCTTT. Its protein product is CAISEGDHTEAFF.